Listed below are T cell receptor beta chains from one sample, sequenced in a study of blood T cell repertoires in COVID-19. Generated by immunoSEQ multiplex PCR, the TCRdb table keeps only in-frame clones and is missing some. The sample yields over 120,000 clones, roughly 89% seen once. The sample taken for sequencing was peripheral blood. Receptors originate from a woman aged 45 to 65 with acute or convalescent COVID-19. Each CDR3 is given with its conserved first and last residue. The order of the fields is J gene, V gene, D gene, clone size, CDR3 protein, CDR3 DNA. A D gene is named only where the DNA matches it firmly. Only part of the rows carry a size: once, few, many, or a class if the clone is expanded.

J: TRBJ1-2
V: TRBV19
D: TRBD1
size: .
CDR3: CASSITGGSTLEDNYGYTF
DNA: TGTGCCAGTAGTATAACAGGGGGCTCGACACTCGAAGATAACTATGGCTACACCTTC

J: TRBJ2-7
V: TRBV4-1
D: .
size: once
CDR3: CASSHPGDEQYF
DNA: TGCGCCAGCAGCCATCCGGGGGACGAGCAGTACTTC

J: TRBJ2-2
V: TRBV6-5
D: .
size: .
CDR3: CAIRPGLNTGELFF
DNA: TGTGCCATCAGACCGGGACTGAACACCGGGGAGCTGTTTTTT

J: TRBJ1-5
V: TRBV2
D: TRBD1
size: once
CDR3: CASSSPGQGIYQPQHF
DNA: TGTGCCAGCAGTTCCCCGGGACAGGGGATATATCAGCCCCAGCATTTT

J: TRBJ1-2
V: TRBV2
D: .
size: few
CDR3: CASSDGRGARYGYTF
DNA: TGTGCCAGCAGTGATGGGAGGGGGGCGCGCTATGGCTACACCTTC

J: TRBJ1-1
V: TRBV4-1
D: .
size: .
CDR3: CASSHALRGTEAFF
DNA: TGCGCCAGCAGCCATGCGTTAAGGGGCACTGAAGCTTTCTTT

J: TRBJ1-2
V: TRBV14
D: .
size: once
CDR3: CASSLGSFYGYTF
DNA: TGTGCCAGCAGTTTGGGCAGTTTCTATGGCTACACCTTC

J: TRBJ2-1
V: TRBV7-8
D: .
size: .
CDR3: CASSPGEEQFF
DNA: TGTGCCAGCAGCCCCGGGGAGGAGCAGTTCTTC

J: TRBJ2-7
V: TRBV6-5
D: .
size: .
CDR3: CASSYSSGLEQYF
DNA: TGTGCCAGCAGTTACTCGAGCGGACTCGAGCAGTACTTC

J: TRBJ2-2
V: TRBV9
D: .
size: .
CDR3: CASNPGDYTGELFF
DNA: TGTGCCAGCAACCCGGGGGACTACACCGGGGAGCTGTTTTTT

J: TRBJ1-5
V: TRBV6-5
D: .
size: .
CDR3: CASTAGRNSNQPQHF
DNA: TGTGCCAGCACCGCGGGCAGGAATAGTAATCAGCCCCAGCATTTT

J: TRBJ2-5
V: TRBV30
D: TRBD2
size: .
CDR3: CAWRPRGFTASGETQYF
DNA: TGTGCCTGGAGACCTAGGGGCTTTACGGCTAGCGGAGAGACCCAGTACTTC

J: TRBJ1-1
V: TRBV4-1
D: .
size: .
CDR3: CASSPRQMNTEAFF
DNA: TGCGCCAGCAGCCCCCGACAGATGAACACTGAAGCTTTCTTT

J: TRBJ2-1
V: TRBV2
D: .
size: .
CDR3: CASSDSTYNEQFF
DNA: TGTGCCAGCAGCGACAGTACTTACAATGAGCAGTTCTTC

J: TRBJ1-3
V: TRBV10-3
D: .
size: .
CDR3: CAISETEGGSLGNTIYF
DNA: TGTGCCATCAGTGAGACCGAGGGAGGCTCCCTCGGAAACACCATATATTTT

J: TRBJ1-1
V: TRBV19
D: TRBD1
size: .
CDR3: CASSIGGTGALSTEAFF
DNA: TGTGCCAGTAGTATAGGGGGGACAGGGGCCCTGAGCACTGAAGCTTTCTTT

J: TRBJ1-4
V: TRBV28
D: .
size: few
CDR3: CASSSRGDSNEKLFF
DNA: TGTGCCAGCAGTTCAAGGGGCGACTCTAATGAAAAACTGTTTTTT

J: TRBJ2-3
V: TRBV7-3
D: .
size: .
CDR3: CASSPRTVPGDTQYF
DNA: TGTGCCAGCAGCCCCCGGACTGTTCCCGGTGATACGCAGTATTTT

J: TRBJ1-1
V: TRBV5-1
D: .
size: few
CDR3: CASSAGFDTEAFF
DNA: TGCGCCAGCAGCGCAGGGTTTGACACTGAAGCTTTCTTT

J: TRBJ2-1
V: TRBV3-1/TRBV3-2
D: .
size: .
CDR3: CASSPGSRQQFF
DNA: TGTGCCAGCAGCCCGGGGTCGAGACAGCAGTTCTTC

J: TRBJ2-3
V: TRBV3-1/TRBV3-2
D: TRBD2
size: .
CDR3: CASSQDGLAGTSTDTQYF
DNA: TGTGCCAGCAGCCAAGACGGATTAGCGGGAACTAGCACAGATACGCAGTATTTT

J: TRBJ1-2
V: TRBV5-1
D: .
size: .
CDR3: CASSSGDLSGYTF
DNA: TGCGCCAGCAGCTCGGGGGATTTGAGCGGCTACACCTTC